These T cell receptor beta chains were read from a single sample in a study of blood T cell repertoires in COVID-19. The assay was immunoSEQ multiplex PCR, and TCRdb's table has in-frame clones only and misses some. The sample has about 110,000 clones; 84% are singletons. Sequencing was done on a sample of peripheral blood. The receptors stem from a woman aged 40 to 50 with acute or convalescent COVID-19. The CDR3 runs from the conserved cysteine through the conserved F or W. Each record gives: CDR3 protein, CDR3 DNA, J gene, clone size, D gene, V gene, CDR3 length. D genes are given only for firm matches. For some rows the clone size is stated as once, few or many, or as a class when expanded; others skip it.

CDR3 protein: CASSFRAGNTIYF; CDR3 DNA: TGTGCCAGCAGCTTCAGGGCTGGAAACACCATATATTTT; J gene: TRBJ1-3; clone size: -; D gene: -; V gene: TRBV5-4; CDR3 length: 13
CDR3 protein: CASSPVGGSGNTEAFF; CDR3 DNA: TGTGCCAGCTCACCAGTTGGGGGCTCGGGGAACACTGAAGCTTTCTTT; J gene: TRBJ1-1; clone size: -; D gene: -; V gene: TRBV18; CDR3 length: 16
CDR3 protein: CASSRRQDTEAFF; CDR3 DNA: TGTGCCAGCAGCCGCCGACAGGACACTGAAGCTTTCTTT; J gene: TRBJ1-1; clone size: -; D gene: -; V gene: TRBV6-5; CDR3 length: 13
CDR3 protein: CASSIGIRGLYNEQFF; CDR3 DNA: TGTGCCAGTAGTATCGGGATCAGGGGGCTCTACAATGAGCAGTTCTTC; J gene: TRBJ2-1; clone size: once; D gene: TRBD1; V gene: TRBV19; CDR3 length: 16
CDR3 protein: CASRQGSRKLFF; CDR3 DNA: TGTGCCAGCAGACAGGGTAGTCGAAAACTGTTTTTT; J gene: TRBJ1-4; clone size: -; D gene: -; V gene: TRBV2; CDR3 length: 12
CDR3 protein: CASSSSDRGQNEQFF; CDR3 DNA: TGTGCCAGCAGCTCCAGCGACAGGGGGCAAAATGAGCAGTTCTTC; J gene: TRBJ2-1; clone size: -; D gene: TRBD1; V gene: TRBV11-2; CDR3 length: 15
CDR3 protein: CASKVLASNSPLHF; CDR3 DNA: TGTGCCAGCAAAGTTCTGGCAAGTAATTCACCCCTCCACTTT; J gene: TRBJ1-6; clone size: -; D gene: -; V gene: TRBV3-1/TRBV3-2; CDR3 length: 14
CDR3 protein: CASSSRAGVNTEAFF; CDR3 DNA: TGTGCCAGCAGTTCCCGGGCAGGGGTGAACACTGAAGCTTTCTTT; J gene: TRBJ1-1; clone size: few; D gene: -; V gene: TRBV6-5; CDR3 length: 15
CDR3 protein: CASSIVGRGPQHF; CDR3 DNA: TGTGCCAGTAGTATAGTAGGAAGGGGGCCCCAGCATTTT; J gene: TRBJ1-5; clone size: -; D gene: -; V gene: TRBV19; CDR3 length: 13
CDR3 protein: CASSGMQGAAYNEQFF; CDR3 DNA: TGCGCCAGCAGCGGTATGCAGGGGGCCGCCTACAATGAGCAGTTCTTC; J gene: TRBJ2-1; clone size: -; D gene: TRBD1; V gene: TRBV5-1; CDR3 length: 16
CDR3 protein: CASSLGTSGSYEQYF; CDR3 DNA: TGTGCCAGCAGCTTAGGGACTAGCGGGTCCTACGAGCAGTACTTC; J gene: TRBJ2-7; clone size: -; D gene: TRBD2; V gene: TRBV7-2; CDR3 length: 15
CDR3 protein: CASSVRGDRGLHGYTF; CDR3 DNA: TGTGCCAGCAGCGTAAGAGGGGACAGGGGGCTGCATGGCTACACCTTC; J gene: TRBJ1-2; clone size: -; D gene: TRBD1; V gene: TRBV9; CDR3 length: 16
CDR3 protein: CATSGPAGSPLHF; CDR3 DNA: TGTGCCACTTCGGGTCCCGCGGGTTCACCCCTCCACTTT; J gene: TRBJ1-6; clone size: -; D gene: -; V gene: TRBV6-6; CDR3 length: 13
CDR3 protein: CATAGRNPNEQFF; CDR3 DNA: TGTGCCACCGCGGGCAGGAACCCCAATGAGCAGTTCTTC; J gene: TRBJ2-1; clone size: -; D gene: -; V gene: TRBV6-6; CDR3 length: 13
CDR3 protein: CASSLSSQPQHF; CDR3 DNA: TGTGCCAGCAGTTTGTCGAGTCAGCCCCAGCATTTT; J gene: TRBJ1-5; clone size: -; D gene: -; V gene: TRBV28; CDR3 length: 12
CDR3 protein: CASGPRTGGRYEQYF; CDR3 DNA: TGTGCTAGTGGTCCCAGGACAGGGGGTCGGTACGAGCAGTACTTC; J gene: TRBJ2-7; clone size: many; D gene: TRBD1; V gene: TRBV12-5; CDR3 length: 15
CDR3 protein: CASSLYLGQNTEAFF; CDR3 DNA: TGCGCCAGCAGCTTGTACTTGGGACAAAACACTGAAGCTTTCTTT; J gene: TRBJ1-1; clone size: few; D gene: -; V gene: TRBV5-1; CDR3 length: 15
CDR3 protein: CASRPGYSYEQYF; CDR3 DNA: TGTGCCAGCCGACCGGGTTATTCCTACGAGCAGTACTTC; J gene: TRBJ2-7; clone size: -; D gene: -; V gene: TRBV2; CDR3 length: 13
CDR3 protein: CASSQAGASDTF; CDR3 DNA: TGTGCCAGCAGCCAGGCAGGGGCCTCCGACACCTTC; J gene: TRBJ1-2; clone size: -; D gene: -; V gene: TRBV7-2; CDR3 length: 12
CDR3 protein: CASSQTGTVYGYTF; CDR3 DNA: TGCGCCAGCAGCCAAACCGGGACAGTCTATGGCTACACCTTC; J gene: TRBJ1-2; clone size: -; D gene: TRBD1; V gene: TRBV4-3; CDR3 length: 14
CDR3 protein: CASSIQGLGETQYF; CDR3 DNA: TGTGCCAGTAGTATCCAGGGTTTGGGGGAGACCCAGTACTTC; J gene: TRBJ2-5; clone size: once; D gene: -; V gene: TRBV19; CDR3 length: 14
CDR3 protein: CASSARTGVLDTQYF; CDR3 DNA: TGCGCCAGCAGTGCGCGGACAGGGGTCTTAGATACGCAGTATTTT; J gene: TRBJ2-3; clone size: -; D gene: TRBD1; V gene: TRBV10-2; CDR3 length: 15
CDR3 protein: CASSLGGERANEKLFF; CDR3 DNA: TGCGCCAGCAGCTTAGGCGGGGAGAGGGCTAATGAAAAACTGTTTTTT; J gene: TRBJ1-4; clone size: -; D gene: -; V gene: TRBV5-1; CDR3 length: 16
CDR3 protein: CAWSHRITEKNTEAFF; CDR3 DNA: TGTGCCTGGAGTCATCGAATTACTGAGAAGAACACTGAAGCTTTCTTT; J gene: TRBJ1-1; clone size: -; D gene: -; V gene: TRBV30; CDR3 length: 16
CDR3 protein: CATSSFRGEQYF; CDR3 DNA: TGTGCCACCAGCAGTTTTAGGGGCGAGCAGTACTTC; J gene: TRBJ2-7; clone size: -; D gene: -; V gene: TRBV15; CDR3 length: 12
CDR3 protein: CASSGGGGLTPQHF; CDR3 DNA: TGTGCCAGCAGTGGAGGAGGGGGCCTGACGCCCCAGCATTTT; J gene: TRBJ1-5; clone size: -; D gene: TRBD1; V gene: TRBV2; CDR3 length: 14
CDR3 protein: CASRPTGSTGYTF; CDR3 DNA: TGTGCCAGCAGGCCTACAGGGTCCACTGGCTACACCTTC; J gene: TRBJ1-2; clone size: -; D gene: -; V gene: TRBV28; CDR3 length: 13
CDR3 protein: CSVRLAGIQETQYF; CDR3 DNA: TGCAGCGTTCGTTTAGCGGGAATACAAGAGACCCAGTACTTC; J gene: TRBJ2-5; clone size: -; D gene: TRBD2; V gene: TRBV29-1; CDR3 length: 14
CDR3 protein: CASSPLGDEQYF; CDR3 DNA: TGTGCCAGCAGCCCCCTAGGAGACGAGCAGTACTTC; J gene: TRBJ2-7; clone size: -; D gene: -; V gene: TRBV3-1/TRBV3-2; CDR3 length: 12
CDR3 protein: CSPRLAGGHDEQFF; CDR3 DNA: TGCAGCCCACGACTAGCGGGGGGGCATGATGAGCAGTTCTTC; J gene: TRBJ2-1; clone size: once; D gene: TRBD2; V gene: TRBV29-1; CDR3 length: 14
CDR3 protein: CASRTPGRGNTEAFF; CDR3 DNA: TGTGCCAGCAGGACCCCTGGGCGGGGGAACACTGAAGCTTTCTTT; J gene: TRBJ1-1; clone size: -; D gene: -; V gene: TRBV6-5; CDR3 length: 15
CDR3 protein: CATSRDIHPNTEAFF; CDR3 DNA: TGTGCCACGTCCCGGGACATACACCCGAACACTGAAGCTTTCTTT; J gene: TRBJ1-1; clone size: -; D gene: -; V gene: TRBV19; CDR3 length: 15
CDR3 protein: CASSQDLGGGLPEQFF; CDR3 DNA: TGTGCCAGCAGCCAAGATCTTGGCGGGGGGCTCCCGGAGCAGTTCTTC; J gene: TRBJ2-1; clone size: -; D gene: TRBD2; V gene: TRBV3-1/TRBV3-2; CDR3 length: 16
CDR3 protein: CASSYAGTGNQPQHF; CDR3 DNA: TGTGCCAGCAGTTACGCGGGGACAGGCAATCAGCCCCAGCATTTT; J gene: TRBJ1-5; clone size: -; D gene: TRBD1; V gene: TRBV6-2/TRBV6-3; CDR3 length: 15
CDR3 protein: CASSQWDRDYGYTF; CDR3 DNA: TGTGCCAGCAGCCAATGGGACAGGGACTATGGCTACACCTTC; J gene: TRBJ1-2; clone size: -; D gene: TRBD1; V gene: TRBV3-1/TRBV3-2; CDR3 length: 14
CDR3 protein: CASSQVRGTGKGLGNQPQHF; CDR3 DNA: TGTGCCAGCAGCCAAGTCCGGGGGACAGGGAAAGGATTGGGCAATCAGCCCCAGCATTTT; J gene: TRBJ1-5; clone size: -; D gene: TRBD1; V gene: TRBV3-1/TRBV3-2; CDR3 length: 20
CDR3 protein: CASSQDRGGTPRDTQYF; CDR3 DNA: TGCGCCAGCAGCCAGGACCGCGGGGGCACCCCCCGGGATACGCAGTATTTT; J gene: TRBJ2-3; clone size: -; D gene: -; V gene: TRBV4-1; CDR3 length: 17
CDR3 protein: CASSFGQGREQYF; CDR3 DNA: TGTGCCAGCAGTTTCGGACAGGGTCGCGAGCAGTACTTC; J gene: TRBJ2-7; clone size: -; D gene: TRBD1; V gene: TRBV5-4; CDR3 length: 13
CDR3 protein: CASSMALSNQPQHF; CDR3 DNA: TGTGCCAGTAGTATGGCATTAAGCAATCAGCCCCAGCATTTT; J gene: TRBJ1-5; clone size: -; D gene: -; V gene: TRBV19; CDR3 length: 14
CDR3 protein: CASSYRAGEGNTEAFF; CDR3 DNA: TGTGCCAGCAGTTACAGGGCAGGGGAGGGGAACACTGAAGCTTTCTTT; J gene: TRBJ1-1; clone size: -; D gene: -; V gene: TRBV6-6; CDR3 length: 16
CDR3 protein: CASSAGDRVSEAFF; CDR3 DNA: TGTGCCAGCAGCGCGGGGGACAGGGTCTCTGAAGCTTTCTTT; J gene: TRBJ1-1; clone size: -; D gene: TRBD1; V gene: TRBV9; CDR3 length: 14
CDR3 protein: CASSQDRGQGNYGYTF; CDR3 DNA: TGTGCCAGCAGCCAAGACCGAGGACAGGGGAACTATGGCTACACCTTC; J gene: TRBJ1-2; clone size: -; D gene: TRBD1; V gene: TRBV14; CDR3 length: 16
CDR3 protein: CASSSPGQSYNEQFF; CDR3 DNA: TGTGCCAGCAGCTCACCGGGACAAAGCTACAATGAGCAGTTCTTC; J gene: TRBJ2-1; clone size: -; D gene: -; V gene: TRBV5-4; CDR3 length: 15
CDR3 protein: CASSTRRLGVTDTQYF; CDR3 DNA: TGTGCCAGCAGCACGCGTCGTTTGGGAGTCACAGATACGCAGTATTTT; J gene: TRBJ2-3; clone size: -; D gene: -; V gene: TRBV11-3; CDR3 length: 16
CDR3 protein: CASSFHRGATEAFF; CDR3 DNA: TGTGCCAGCAGTTTTCACAGGGGGGCCACTGAAGCTTTCTTT; J gene: TRBJ1-1; clone size: -; D gene: TRBD1; V gene: TRBV27; CDR3 length: 14
CDR3 protein: CASSLRGNYYGYTF; CDR3 DNA: TGTGCCAGCAGTTTAAGGGGGAACTACTATGGCTACACCTTC; J gene: TRBJ1-2; clone size: once; D gene: -; V gene: TRBV27; CDR3 length: 14
CDR3 protein: CASRVGQGNTGELFF; CDR3 DNA: TGTGCCAGCAGAGTGGGACAGGGGAACACCGGGGAGCTGTTTTTT; J gene: TRBJ2-2; clone size: -; D gene: TRBD1; V gene: TRBV6-5; CDR3 length: 15
CDR3 protein: CASTEISGVVNEQYF; CDR3 DNA: TGTGCCAGCACCGAGATTAGCGGGGTGGTTAACGAGCAGTACTTC; J gene: TRBJ2-7; clone size: -; D gene: TRBD2; V gene: TRBV6-6; CDR3 length: 15
CDR3 protein: CASRQRPGTGGSSSLYEQYF; CDR3 DNA: TGCGCCAGCAGGCAGCGTCCCGGGACAGGGGGTTCCTCCTCCTTGTACGAGCAGTACTTC; J gene: TRBJ2-7; clone size: few; D gene: TRBD1; V gene: TRBV5-1; CDR3 length: 20
CDR3 protein: CASSFFDGYTF; CDR3 DNA: TGTGCCAGCAGCTTTTTCGATGGCTACACCTTC; J gene: TRBJ1-2; clone size: -; D gene: -; V gene: TRBV5-6; CDR3 length: 11
CDR3 protein: CASSLEIGSGGASYEQYF; CDR3 DNA: TGTGCCAGCAGCTTAGAAATCGGTTCCGGGGGGGCCTCCTACGAGCAGTACTTC; J gene: TRBJ2-7; clone size: once; D gene: TRBD2; V gene: TRBV7-2; CDR3 length: 18
CDR3 protein: CASSYYGTVNTEAFF; CDR3 DNA: TGTGCCAGCAGTTACTACGGGACAGTGAACACTGAAGCTTTCTTT; J gene: TRBJ1-1; clone size: -; D gene: TRBD1; V gene: TRBV6-5; CDR3 length: 15